A selection of T cell receptor beta chains follows, all from one sample in a study of T cells in Graves' hyperthyroidism and ophthalmopathy. Each CDR3 protein is one row after TCRdb ran MiXCR on the multiplex PCR reads. The repertoire has roughly 380,000 distinct CDR3 sequences, about 13% of them found once; the top ten carry around 20%. The sequenced sample consisted of blood. The receptors were sampled from a young man with Graves' hyperthyroidism that later progressed to Graves' ophthalmopathy. Both conserved end residues are part of each CDR3. Each record gives: J gene, clone size, D gene, V gene, CDR3 protein, CDR3 DNA. The D gene is left open where the match is weak. Expanded clones are given a class, and other clones once, few, many or no size at all.

>TRBJ2-3|-|TRBD2|TRBV20-1
CSASGLAGGPGTDTQYF
TGCAGTGCTTCGGGACTAGCGGGGGGGCCGGGCACAGATACGCAGTATTTT
>TRBJ1-4|few|-|TRBV5-1
CASSLGQRVSNEKLFF
TGCGCCAGCAGCTTGGGCCAGAGGGTTTCTAATGAAAAACTGTTTTTT
>TRBJ2-3|many|-|TRBV5-1
CASSLREGADTQYF
TGCGCCAGCAGCTTAAGGGAAGGCGCAGATACGCAGTATTTT
>TRBJ1-6|-|-|TRBV5-4
CASSRQSVGSPLHF
TGTGCCAGCAGTCGACAATCAGTGGGTTCACCCCTCCACTTT
>TRBJ1-2|many|TRBD1|TRBV18
CASSPTDRAGGYTF
TGTGCCAGCTCACCCACGGACAGGGCGGGAGGCTACACCTTC
>TRBJ2-7|many|-|TRBV29-1
CSGGALTEQYF
TGCAGCGGGGGGGCGCTTACCGAGCAGTACTTC
>TRBJ1-6|many|-|TRBV12-3/TRBV12-4
CASRGTYNSPLHF
TGTGCCAGCAGGGGGACTTATAATTCACCCCTCCACTTT
>TRBJ1-4|once|-|TRBV29-1
CSVGDRYNEKLFF
TGCAGCGTCGGTGACAGGTATAATGAAAAACTGTTTTTT
>TRBJ1-4|few|-|TRBV4-1
CASSSGATGNEKLFF
TGCGCCAGCAGCTCCGGGGCCACAGGGAATGAAAAACTGTTTTTT
>TRBJ2-2|-|-|TRBV28
CASSFPDMRLFF
TGTGCCAGCAGTTTCCCGGACATGAGGCTGTTTTTT
>TRBJ2-7|-|TRBD2|TRBV28
CASSFPTSGSYEQYF
TGTGCCAGCAGTTTCCCGACTAGCGGTTCCTACGAGCAGTACTTC
>TRBJ2-5|many|-|TRBV12-3/TRBV12-4
CAALLARRRQETQYF
TGTGCCGCCCTACTTGCGCGGCGGAGGCAAGAGACCCAGTACTTC
>TRBJ1-1|-|-|TRBV10-1
CASSDGPHTEAFF
TGCGCCAGCAGTGACGGGCCTCACACTGAAGCTTTCTTT
>TRBJ2-3|many|-|TRBV7-8
CASRRGQRFTDTQYF
TGTGCCAGCAGGAGGGGACAAAGATTCACAGATACGCAGTATTTT
>TRBJ2-4|many|-|TRBV3-1
CASSQKGTIAKNIQYF
TGTGCCAGCAGCCAAAAAGGAACTATAGCCAAAAACATTCAGTACTTC
>TRBJ2-2|few|TRBD1|TRBV6-9
CASSYGSGTGGADTGELFF
TGTGCCAGCAGTTACGGTTCCGGGACAGGGGGCGCGGACACCGGGGAGCTGTTTTTT
>TRBJ1-1|once|-|TRBV2
CASSEGGQNTEAFF
TGTGCCAGCAGCGAAGGGGGACAGAACACTGAAGCTTTCTTT
>TRBJ1-1|many|-|TRBV20-1
CSANIRGRGTEAFF
TGCAGTGCAAACATTCGGGGGAGAGGCACTGAAGCTTTCTTT
>TRBJ1-1|-|-|TRBV7-9
CTSSLGFTEAFF
TGTACCAGCAGCTTAGGTTTCACTGAAGCTTTCTTT
>TRBJ1-5|few|-|TRBV28
CASSYSGTPQGQPQHF
TGTGCCAGCAGTTATTCAGGGACGCCGCAAGGCCAGCCCCAGCATTTT
>TRBJ1-4|-|TRBD1|TRBV28
CASSEEGTGVEKLFF
TGTGCCAGCAGCGAAGAGGGGACAGGGGTTGAAAAACTGTTTTTT
>TRBJ2-2|few|-|TRBV4-1
CASSQVGLGHYTGELFF
TGCGCCAGCAGCCAAGTTGGATTGGGTCACTACACCGGGGAGCTGTTTTTT
>TRBJ1-5|few|-|TRBV6-1
CATTGYSNQPQHF
TGTGCCACCACGGGTTATAGCAATCAGCCCCAGCATTTT